The 19 T cell receptor beta chains presented below share a single source sample, sequenced in a study of Tregs in tolerant kidney transplant recipients. Sequenced by immunoSEQ multiplex PCR; TCRdb stores in-frame clones only, minus some. The sample includes around 230,000 clones, about 80% seen only once; the top ten take approximately 0.69%. Sequencing was performed on CD4+ T cells from blood. The source of these receptors is a human donor in good health.

This clone appeared a single time. The gene calls are TRBV18 and TRBJ1-1; possibly TRBD1 for D (6 bases). The CDR3 length is 16 residues. CDR1 is KGHSH, CDR2 LQKENI, per germline. V was shortened by 0 bases and J by 0 bases, with 11 bases between the two germline ends. In DNA, the CDR3 is TGTGCCAGCTCACCACCGATCGGGGGCATGAACACTGAAGCTTTCTTT. Residues: CASSPPIGGMNTEAFF.

The chain is built from TRBV30 and TRBJ2-1, with D perhaps matching TRBD1 (5 bases). Between the trimmed V and J ends, which lost 2 bases and 4 bases, there was a span of 9 bases. There are 13 residues in the CDR3. The germline CDR1 and CDR2 sequences are GTSNPN and SVGIG (reference sequence). CDR3 in amino acids: CAWSYDSYNEQFF. The DNA for the CDR3 is TGTGCCTGGAGTTACGACAGTTACAATGAGCAGTTCTTC.

The rearrangement uses TRBV18 and TRBJ2-1; D gene ambiguous. CDR1 is KGHSH, CDR2 LQKENI, per germline. The germline V and J ends were trimmed by 3 bases and 5 bases, with 5 bases remaining between them. The CDR3 extends over 12 amino acids. CDR3 sequence reads: CASSPVDNEQFF. As DNA, the CDR3 is TGTGCCAGCTCACCGGTGGACAATGAGCAGTTCTTC.

V gene TRBV4-1 combines with J gene TRBJ1-1; 9 positions agree with TRBD1. The CDR3 sequence is 18 residues long. V gave up 1 base and J gave up 0 bases; unmatched junction bases: 9. Looked up from germline, CDR1 is MGHRA and CDR2 is YSYEKL. The CDR3 sequence: CASSQAYRGLQMNTEAFF. The CDR3 DNA sequence: TGCGCCAGCAGCCAAGCCTACAGGGGGCTTCAAATGAACACTGAAGCTTTCTTT.

The V and J genes are TRBV30 and TRBJ1-6, with TRBD1 matching over 8 bases. V lost 3 bases and J lost 8; bases outside the gene matches: 3. The CDR3 totals 13 residues. The V gene's germline CDR1 is GTSNPN and CDR2 SVGIG (reference sequence). CDR3 in DNA: TGTGCCTGGAGCCCACAGGGGGATTCACCCCTCCACTTT. As protein: CAWSPQGDSPLHF.

This chain connects TRBV5-5 to TRBJ2-7; D is possibly TRBD1 (5 bases). The CDR3 runs to 13 residues. V was pared by 4 bases and J by 3 bases, with 11 bases between. In germline, CDR1 is SGHKS, CDR2 YYEKEE (reference sequence). CDR3 protein: CASSPTTGYEQYF. The DNA of the CDR3 is TGTGCCAGCAGCCCAACTACAGGCTACGAGCAGTACTTC.

In its sample, this clone was seen once. The chain links TRBV6-5 to TRBJ2-5, with D possibly called TRBD1 or TRBD2 (5 bases each). V lost 6 bases and J 1 base, leaving 15 bases between the germline ends. This CDR3 region has 15 residues. Looked up from germline, CDR1 is MNHEY and CDR2 is SVGAGI. The CDR3 bases are TGTGCCAGCAGCCCGGGACGTAACTCCCAAGAGACCCAGTACTTC. It yields the protein CASSPGRNSQETQYF.

The chain couples TRBV5-6 to TRBJ2-1, with D perhaps being TRBD1 or TRBD2 (5 bases each). Germline CDR1 and CDR2: SGHDT and YYEEEE. Trimming removed 4 bases from V and 2 bases from J, with 19 bases in between. The CDR3 runs 17 residues. In DNA, the CDR3 is TGTGCCAGCAGCCCACCTCGGGGCACACACACCTACAATGAGCAGTTCTTC. Its protein product is CASSPPRGTHTYNEQFF.

The rearrangement links TRBV6-6 to TRBJ1-3; a possible D gene is TRBD1 (5 bases). Trimming took off 5 bases at V and 0 bases at J, with 8 bases between the two ends. Germline V gene lookup returns CDR1 MNHNY and CDR2 SVGAGI (reference sequence). The CDR3 is 14 amino acids. CDR3: CASSGGTSGNTIYF. The CDR3 nucleotides read TGTGCCAGCAGTGGGGGAACCTCTGGAAACACCATATATTTT.

The J gene is TRBJ2-7, the V gene TRBV5-1, with 13 bases lining up with TRBD2. CDR3 size: 15 residues. The germline gives CDR1 SGHRS, CDR2 YFSETQ. Trimming at V came to 4 bases and at J to 5 bases, leaving 6 bases not matched to a gene. The CDR3 sequence is CASSPRTSGSDEQYF. DNA of the CDR3: TGCGCCAGCAGCCCGAGGACTAGCGGGAGCGACGAGCAGTACTTC.

The V gene is TRBV30, the J gene TRBJ1-1, with a possible D match to TRBD1 (5 bases). Per the germline V gene, CDR1 is GTSNPN and CDR2 is SVGIG (reference sequence). The CDR3 consists of 14 residues. With 1 base removed from V and 1 base from J, the gap between germline ends came to 10 bases. The CDR3 sequence is CAWSGGSQNTEAFF. The CDR3 bases are TGTGCCTGGAGTGGGGGCAGCCAGAACACTGAAGCTTTCTTT. The full variable domain, its missing parts supplied by reference TRBV30 and TRBJ1-1, is SQTIHQWPATLVQPVGSPLSLECTVEGTSNPNLYWYRQAAGRGLQLLFYSVGIGQISSEVPQNLSASRPQDRQFILSSKKLLLSDSGFYLCAWSGGSQNTEAFFGQGTRLTVV.

The rearrangement joins TRBV30 to TRBJ2-7, with 8 bases that match TRBD1. This CDR3 has 12 amino acids. Unmatched junction bases numbered 2, after V lost 4 bases and J lost 3 bases. Germline V gene lookup returns CDR1 GTSNPN and CDR2 SVGIG (reference sequence). CDR3: CAWTGQGYEQYF. The CDR3 nucleotides read TGTGCCTGGACCGGACAGGGCTACGAGCAGTACTTC.

The chain has TRBV15 and TRBJ1-5; possibly TRBD1 for D (5 bases). Germline CDR1 reads LNHNV; CDR2 reads YYDKDF (reference sequence). Trimming removed 0 bases from V and 3 bases from J, with 12 bases in between. The CDR3 consists of 16 residues. DNA for the CDR3: TGTGCCACCAGCAGAGATTATGGCAGGGTCAATCAGCCCCAGCATTTT. Its translation: CATSRDYGRVNQPQHF.

For the CDR3, the DNA is TGCGCCAGCAGCGGTGTATTAAATGAGCAGTTCTTC. Translating gives CASSGVLNEQFF. V and J are TRBV5-1 and TRBJ2-1; no definite D call. Germline V gene sequence: CDR1 SGHRS, CDR2 YFSETQ. This CDR3 contains 12 residues. The V end lost 4 bases, the J end lost 7 bases, and 9 bases lay between the germline ends.

V usage is TRBV7-9 and J usage is TRBJ1-1; D gene uncertain. The CDR3 is made up of 14 amino acids. Between the trimmed V and J ends, which lost 0 bases and 0 bases, there was a span of 5 bases. Germline V CDR1 and CDR2: SEHNR, FQNEAQ (reference sequence). The CDR3 coding sequence is TGTGCCAGCAGCTTAGCCCCCATGAACACTGAAGCTTTCTTT. This codes for CASSLAPMNTEAFF. Complete variable domain (other parts from reference TRBV7-9 and TRBJ1-1): DTGVSQNPRHKITKRGQNVTFRCDPISEHNRLYWYRQTLGQGPEFLTYFQNEAQLEKSRLLSDRFSAERPKGSFSTLEIQRTEQGDSAMYLCASSLAPMNTEAFFGQGTRLTVV.

V and J are TRBV7-2 and TRBJ2-7; a possible D gene is TRBD2 (5 bases). Germline V CDR1 and CDR2: SGHTA, FQGNSA. CDR3 length equals 14 residues. Between the trimmed V and J ends, which lost 4 bases and 2 bases, there was a span of 12 bases. The CDR3: CASSYPTRAYEQYF. CDR3 in DNA: TGTGCCAGCAGCTACCCCACTAGAGCCTACGAGCAGTACTTC.

The gene calls are TRBV10-3 and TRBJ1-2; possibly TRBD1 for D (5 bases). CDR1 is ENHRY, CDR2 SYGVKD, per germline. This CDR3 is built from 13 residues. V lost 10 bases to trimming and J lost 8 bases, with 20 bases between them. The chain's CDR3 is CATKRDGVGGYTF. The CDR3 DNA is TGTGCCACCAAACGGGACGGCGTGGGAGGCTACACCTTC.

The chain recombines TRBV2 with TRBJ1-1; D possibly corresponds to TRBD1 (5 bases). This CDR3 spans 12 amino acids. V lost 10 bases, J lost 1 base, and 10 bases lay in between. The germline gives CDR1 SNHLY, CDR2 FYNNEI. The CDR3 protein is CATRQQNTEAFF. CDR3 nucleotide sequence: TGTGCCACCCGACAGCAGAACACTGAAGCTTTCTTT.

The CDR3 region is CASSRDGLATNEQYF. As DNA, the CDR3 is TGTGCCAGCAGTAGGGACGGACTAGCAACCAACGAGCAGTACTTC. This chain connects TRBV27 to TRBJ2-7, with 8 bases identical to TRBD2. The CDR3 length is 15 residues. The V and J ends lost 5 bases and 5 bases, in that order; junction bases with no gene match: 11. Per the germline V gene, CDR1 is MNHEY and CDR2 is SMNVEV (reference sequence).